The 13 T cell receptor beta chains in this list originate from one sample, sequenced in a study of CD8+ T cells in alopecia areata. Isolated RNA was reverse transcribed into cDNA used as the sequencing template. Profiled with immunoSEQ multiplex PCR; TCRdb holds only in-frame clones, not every one. The sample records about 160,000 clones, around 87% being singletons. The sequencing used CD8+ T cells sorted from blood, collected at week 0. The receptors were gathered from a human donor with alopecia areata.

The chain joins TRBV7-8 to TRBJ2-7, with D possibly TRBD1 on 6 matching bases. Looked up from germline, CDR1 is SGHVS and CDR2 is FQNEAQ. With 3 bases removed from V and 0 bases from J, the gap between germline ends came to 9 bases. The CDR3 covers 14 residues. The CDR3, as DNA: TGTGCCAGCAGCTTCCGGGACACCTCCTACGAGCAGTACTTC. As protein: CASSFRDTSYEQYF.

This clone appeared a single time. V gene TRBV7-9 combines with J gene TRBJ2-7; no clear D. Germline V gene lookup returns CDR1 SEHNR and CDR2 FQNEAQ (reference sequence). The CDR3 runs 12 residues. Trimming shortened V by 6 bases and J by 6 bases, and 12 bases separated the two germline ends. The CDR3 DNA reads as TGTGCCAGCAGGACCCATAGCCCCGAGCAGTACTTC. Protein product: CASRTHSPEQYF.

The rearrangement joins TRBV4-1 to TRBJ2-3; 12 bases line up with TRBD2. The CDR3 is 17 residues long. The germline V gene has CDR1 MGHRA and CDR2 YSYEKL. Trimming cost V 0 bases and J 5 bases; bases outside gene matches: 6. For the CDR3, the DNA is TGCGCCAGCAGCCAAGATCCGACTAGCGGGAGTGTAGATACGCAGTATTTT. Residues: CASSQDPTSGSVDTQYF.

This rearrangement joins TRBV7-9 to TRBJ1-2; perhaps TRBD1 as D (6 bases). Between the trimmed V and J ends, which lost 5 bases and 6 bases, there was a span of 16 bases. This CDR3 contains 14 residues. CDR1 is SEHNR and CDR2 is FQNEAQ in the germline V gene (reference sequence). The CDR3 loop reads CASSPTGVRDGYTF. CDR3 coding DNA: TGTGCCAGCAGCCCGACAGGCGTCCGCGATGGCTACACCTTC.

J is TRBJ1-5 and V is TRBV9; 9 nucleotides match TRBD1. Trimming cost V 0 bases and J 7 bases; bases outside gene matches: 2. This CDR3 contains 14 residues. CDR1 is SGDLS, CDR2 YYNGEE, per germline. The CDR3 loop is CASSVGQGEQPQHF. The CDR3 DNA follows: TGTGCCAGCAGCGTAGGACAGGGGGAGCAGCCCCAGCATTTT.

This clone was counted once. This chain uses TRBV29-1 with TRBJ1-2, with 9 nucleotides matching TRBD1. CDR3 length equals 13 residues. The V segment lost 6 bases and the J segment 0 bases; nucleotides outside the gene matches: 2. Germline V lookup: CDR1 SQVTM, CDR2 ANQGSEA. CDR3 in amino acids: CSVRDRANYGYTF. The CDR3 DNA reads TGCAGCGTCCGGGACAGGGCTAACTATGGCTACACCTTC.

The chain recombines TRBV5-6 with TRBJ2-7, with no clear D. The CDR3 has 15 residues. The V gene's germline CDR1 is SGHDT and CDR2 YYEEEE. The V end was cut by 3 bases, the J end by 4 bases, with 17 bases between. The CDR3 sequence: CASSSWTAFGYEQYF. The CDR3 coding sequence is TGTGCCAGCAGCTCATGGACCGCCTTTGGGTACGAGCAGTACTTC.

This clone was recorded only once. The chain recombines TRBV6-4 with TRBJ2-7; 10 bases map to TRBD2. The V and J ends lost 5 bases and 5 bases, in that order; junction bases with no gene match: 9. The CDR3 has 15 amino acids. Per the germline V gene, CDR1 is MRHNA and CDR2 is SNTAGT. CDR3 nucleotide sequence: TGTGCCAGCAGTCAGCGGGGGGGCTCTATCGACGAGCAGTACTTC. Protein: CASSQRGGSIDEQYF.

In nucleotides, the CDR3 is TGTGCCAGCAGCTGGAAAGACAATGAGCAGTTCTTC. This sequence encodes CASSWKDNEQFF. The chain recombines TRBV7-6 with TRBJ2-1; D gene ambiguous. Trimming stripped 4 bases from V and 5 bases from J, with 6 bases between. CDR1 and CDR2 (germline): SGHVS, FNYEAQ. The CDR3 has 12 residues.

This clone was detected once. J is TRBJ2-2 and V is TRBV29-1; D is possibly TRBD1 (6 bases). V dropped 7 bases and J dropped 2 bases, with 14 bases sitting between them. The CDR3 covers 14 residues. Per the germline V gene, CDR1 is SQVTM and CDR2 is ANQGSEA. CDR3 DNA: TGCAGCGCCGACGGACAGCTCAACACCGGGGAGCTGTTTTTT. Translating gives CSADGQLNTGELFF.

The J gene is TRBJ2-7, the V gene TRBV5-6, with TRBD2 as a possible D gene (6 bases). V lost 1 base, J lost 4 bases, and 15 bases lay in between. Germline V gives CDR1 SGHDT, CDR2 YYEEEE. The CDR3 runs 15 residues. DNA for the CDR3: TGTGCCAGCAGCTTGTGGGGAGGTGGCGCGTACGAGCAGTACTTC. It specifies CASSLWGGGAYEQYF.

V usage is TRBV6-1 and J usage is TRBJ1-1; TRBD1 might be the D (5 bases). The CDR3 sequence is 17 residues long. Trimming left V 2 bases short and J 1 base short, with 17 bases between. Per the germline V gene, CDR1 is MNHNS and CDR2 is SASEGT. CDR3 sequence: CASSELQGGMGNTEAFF. CDR3 DNA: TGTGCCAGCAGTGAACTGCAGGGAGGTATGGGGAACACTGAAGCTTTCTTT.

This chain's CDR3 is CASSSGQGIDEQYF. CDR3 bases: TGCGCCAGCAGCTCGGGACAGGGAATCGACGAGCAGTACTTC. The V gene is TRBV5-1, the J gene TRBJ2-7; 9 nucleotides line up with TRBD1. The CDR3 extends over 14 amino acids. The germline CDR1 and CDR2 sequences are SGHRS and YFSETQ. Unmatched junction bases numbered 6, after V lost 3 bases and J lost 5 bases.